This TCR beta chain was identified in a study of shared clonotypes between healthy human individuals. Repertoires were generated with immunoSEQ multiplex PCR, while TCRdb's copy carries only in-frame clones and drops some. The sample has hundreds of thousands of clones; 70% to 80% are singletons. This clone came up once. With V trimmed by 4 bases and J by 5 bases, 14 bases remained unmatched. Per the germline V gene, CDR1 is SGDLS and CDR2 is YYNGEE. This CDR3 is built from 16 residues. V gene TRBV9 combines with J gene TRBJ2-5; 7 bases match TRBD1. This clonotype originated in a woman aged 40 to 55 in good health. Some clones in this sample may be carry-over from other donors' samples. The sequencing sample was made of PBMCs. The CDR3 DNA sequence: TGTGCCAGCAGCCCACGACAGGGCCCCCACATGGAGACCCAGTACTTC. Translated, it gives CASSPRQGPHMETQYF.